Presented here are 8 T cell receptor beta chains from one specimen sequenced in a study of blood T cell repertoires in COVID-19 (dated by TCRdb to 2019 to 2021). The library relied on the immunoSEQ multiplex PCR assay. The source is immuneACCESS, and TCRdb retained only in-frame sequences with V and J called. Part of the clones is not carried over; for the studies checked, unresolved V genes explain less than half of this, and the remainder is unexplained. This sample lists 300,000 or so clones; nearly 90% were detected once. The ten top clones hold roughly 2.9% of the sample. Material: PBMCs or T cells enriched from blood (not recorded which). Source of these receptors: a woman between 45 and 65 years old who had been exposed to COVID-19.

The V call is TRBV5-4, the J call TRBJ2-5; TRBD2 aligns across 9 bases. CDR3 size: 16 residues. Germline-derived CDR1 and CDR2 are SGHNT and YYREEE (reference sequence). Unmatched junction bases numbered 7, after V lost 0 bases and J lost 4 bases. The CDR3 is CASSLAGLAGRETQYF. As DNA, the CDR3 is TGTGCCAGCAGCTTGGCGGGGCTAGCGGGACGAGAGACCCAGTACTTC.

The rearrangement joins TRBV2 to TRBJ2-7; the D gene is possibly TRBD1 (7 bases). This CDR3 has 15 amino acids. Germline V lookup: CDR1 SNHLY, CDR2 FYNNEI. V was trimmed by 0 bases and J by 5 bases, leaving 14 bases between them. Written as DNA, the CDR3 is TGTGCCAGCAGTGAAGCGCTTGGCAGGGGGGACGAGCAGTACTTC. Protein: CASSEALGRGDEQYF.

The V and J genes are TRBV11-2 and TRBJ1-1; the D is unclear. The CDR3 sequence is 14 residues long. Trimming cost V 3 bases and J 11 bases, with 19 bases left between them. Germline V gene sequence: CDR1 SGHAT, CDR2 FQNNGV. The CDR3 is CASSLDNVVGVAFF. The CDR3 DNA reads TGTGCCAGCAGCTTGGATAACGTGGTCGGGGTGGCTTTCTTT. The full variable domain, its missing parts supplied by reference TRBV11-2 and TRBJ1-1, is EAGVAQSPRYKIIEKRQSVAFWCNPISGHATLYWYQQILGQGPKLLIQFQNNGVVDDSQLPKDRFSAERLKGVDSTLKIQPAKLEDSAVYLCASSLDNVVGVAFFGQGTRLTVV.

The V gene is TRBV5-4, the J gene TRBJ2-3; 12 nucleotides line up with TRBD2. This CDR3 comprises 16 residues. The germline CDR1 and CDR2 sequences are SGHNT and YYREEE (reference sequence). V lost 4 bases to trimming and J lost 0 bases; unmatched junction nucleotides: 3. CDR3: CASSRLAGASTDTQYF. The CDR3 nucleotides are TGTGCCAGCAGCCGACTAGCGGGGGCTAGCACAGATACGCAGTATTTT.

The chain carries TRBV9 and TRBJ2-2; maybe TRBD2 (5 bases). This CDR3 is 15 amino acids long. CDR1 and CDR2 from the germline V gene are SGDLS and YYNGEE. Trimming stripped 0 bases from V and 0 bases from J, with 6 bases between. CDR3 sequence: CASSVGGSNTGELFF. CDR3 sequence (DNA): TGTGCCAGCAGCGTAGGAGGGTCGAACACCGGGGAGCTGTTTTTT.

The CDR3: CASSQVTQGDNEKLFF. The CDR3 region has the DNA TGTGCCAGCAGCCAAGTAACCCAGGGGGATAATGAAAAACTGTTTTTT. The V and J genes are TRBV4-2 and TRBJ1-4; the match to TRBD1 covers 7 bases. Germline CDR1 reads LGHNA; CDR2 reads YNFKEQ. The CDR3 loop spans 16 amino acids. The ends lost 1 base at V and 4 bases at J; junction bases unmatched: 6.

V is TRBV3-1 (or the pseudogene TRBV3-2) and J is TRBJ1-5, with D possibly TRBD1 on 5 matching bases. Germline CDR1 is LGHDT and CDR2 is YNNKEL (reference sequence). The CDR3 contains 14 residues. Trimming shortened V by 2 bases and J by 6 bases, and 11 bases separated the two germline ends. This CDR3 is CASSQNSGFQPQHF. CDR3 in DNA: TGTGCCAGCAGCCAAAACTCAGGGTTTCAGCCCCAGCATTTT.

The V and J genes are TRBV5-1 and TRBJ1-1; 7 bases agree with TRBD1. Per the germline V gene, CDR1 is SGHRS and CDR2 is YFSETQ. The CDR3 covers 14 residues. J was trimmed by 6 bases and V by 4 bases; bases with no gene match: 9. The CDR3 here is CASSPQQGRAEAFF. CDR3 DNA sequence: TGCGCCAGCAGCCCCCAACAGGGGAGAGCTGAAGCTTTCTTT.